The TCR beta chain described here comes from a study of T cell responses to AZD1222 COVID-19 vaccine. TCRdb's table, derived via immunoSEQ multiplex PCR, lists solely in-frame clones and lacks some. This table has over 95,000 clones, roughly nine tenths appearing once. CDR1 SGHVS and CDR2 FQNEAQ come from the germline V gene. The V and J ends lost 1 base and 4 bases, in that order; junction bases with no gene match: 13. The CDR3 contains 19 residues. This chain joins TRBV7-8 and TRBJ1-6; TRBD1 matches at 7 bases. The sample in question was peripheral blood, obtained on day 0 of AZD1222 vaccination. The TCR sequence derives from an adult in good health. The CDR3 nucleotides are TGTGCCAGCAGCTTAGTGACAGGGTTCCCAAAAAATTATAATTCACCCCTCCACTTT. It is translated as CASSLVTGFPKNYNSPLHF.